A selection of T cell receptor beta chains follows, all from one sample in a study of CD8+ T cells in alopecia areata. Only in-frame clones appear in the TCRdb table, and some are missing; sequencing was by immunoSEQ multiplex PCR. The sample consists of 200,000 to 250,000 clones, around three fifths of them appearing once. The source was CD4+ T cells sorted from blood, collected at week 4, from a patient treated with tofacitinib. These TCRs come from a human donor with alopecia areata. Each CDR3 is given with its conserved first and last residue. Each record gives: V gene, D gene, clone size, J gene, CDR3 DNA, CDR3 protein. The D gene is left open where the match is weak. Only some rows state a clone size, as once, few, many or a class for expanded clones.

TRBV15,NA,NA,TRBJ2-3,TGTGCCACCAGCCGGATCTCCCCAGATACGCAGTATTTT,CATSRISPDTQYF
TRBV6-1,NA,NA,TRBJ1-5,TGTGCCAGCAGTTCTCAAGTCGTTGGCAATCAGCCCCAGCATTTT,CASSSQVVGNQPQHF
TRBV11-3,NA,NA,TRBJ1-2,TGTGCCTCCTCCTATAATAACTATGGCTACACCTTC,CASSYNNYGYTF
TRBV2,TRBD1,NA,TRBJ1-2,TGTGCCAGCAGTGAACGAGGGACAGGGATCGGCTACACCTTC,CASSERGTGIGYTF
TRBV5-1,NA,NA,TRBJ2-1,TGCGCCAGCAGCTTGGCACATGAGCAGTTCTTC,CASSLAHEQFF
TRBV10-3,NA,NA,TRBJ1-1,TGTGCCGCCTCAATGAACACTGAAGCTTTCTTT,CAASMNTEAFF
TRBV29-1,TRBD2,NA,TRBJ2-1,TGCAGCGTTGGGACTAGCGGGGGATTTTTCGATGAGCAGTTCTTC,CSVGTSGGFFDEQFF
TRBV20-1,NA,NA,TRBJ1-1,TGCAGTGCTAGGTGGGAAACTGAAGCTTTCTTT,CSARWETEAFF
TRBV27,NA,NA,TRBJ2-2,TGTGCCAGCAGCACCGGAGGGGGCACCGGGGAGCTGTTTTTT,CASSTGGGTGELFF
TRBV6-5,TRBD2,NA,TRBJ2-7,TGTGCCAGCAGTCCGGGCTCCGGGACTATCCACGAGCAGTACTTC,CASSPGSGTIHEQYF
TRBV7-2,NA,few,TRBJ1-6,TGTGCCAGCAGCTCGGGACTTCTTAATTCACCCCTCCACTTT,CASSSGLLNSPLHF
TRBV29-1,NA,few,TRBJ2-3,TGCAGCGTTGAAGACCCGTGGGCGGATACGCAGTATTTT,CSVEDPWADTQYF
TRBV29-1,TRBD1,once,TRBJ2-1,TGCAGCGCCCGACAGGGGATCGATGAGCAGTTCTTC,CSARQGIDEQFF
TRBV27,NA,NA,TRBJ1-2,TGTGCCAGCAGTTTTACGGGACACTATGGCTACACCTTC,CASSFTGHYGYTF
TRBV13,NA,NA,TRBJ2-7,TGTGCCAGCAGCTCTCGTTGGACCCTAGACTACGAGCAGTACTTC,CASSSRWTLDYEQYF
TRBV27,NA,NA,TRBJ2-6,TGTGCCAGCATGAGTCTTCTCTCTGGGGCCAACGTCCTGACTTTC,CASMSLLSGANVLTF
TRBV7-2,NA,NA,TRBJ2-5,TGTGCCAGCAGCTCCCGGGGTCCTTTAGGGACCCAGTACTTC,CASSSRGPLGTQYF
TRBV4-3,TRBD1,NA,TRBJ2-3,TGCGCCAGCAGCTTACAGGGGGCCCGCACAGATACGCAGTATTTT,CASSLQGARTDTQYF
TRBV9,TRBD1,NA,TRBJ2-7,TGTGCCAGCAGCGTAGGTGTGGGACAGGGATCTTACGAGCAGTACTTC,CASSVGVGQGSYEQYF
TRBV7-2,TRBD2,NA,TRBJ2-1,TGTGCCAGCAGCTTAGAGACTAGCGGGGGCCTCAATGAGCAGTTCTTC,CASSLETSGGLNEQFF
TRBV5-1,NA,few,TRBJ2-1,TGCGCCAGCAGCTTGGTAGGAGAGGCTGAGCAGTTCTTC,CASSLVGEAEQFF
TRBV4-2,NA,NA,TRBJ2-1,TGTGCCAGCAGCCAGGATAGGTGGGCCCCGGAAACATCCAATGAGCAGTTCTTC,CASSQDRWAPETSNEQFF
TRBV18,TRBD1,NA,TRBJ2-5,TGTGCCAGCTCACCGGGACAGGGGCTAGAGACCCAGTACTTC,CASSPGQGLETQYF
TRBV30,NA,few,TRBJ1-4,TGTGCCTGGAGTATTTCGAGTCGGCAACTGTTTTTT,CAWSISSRQLFF